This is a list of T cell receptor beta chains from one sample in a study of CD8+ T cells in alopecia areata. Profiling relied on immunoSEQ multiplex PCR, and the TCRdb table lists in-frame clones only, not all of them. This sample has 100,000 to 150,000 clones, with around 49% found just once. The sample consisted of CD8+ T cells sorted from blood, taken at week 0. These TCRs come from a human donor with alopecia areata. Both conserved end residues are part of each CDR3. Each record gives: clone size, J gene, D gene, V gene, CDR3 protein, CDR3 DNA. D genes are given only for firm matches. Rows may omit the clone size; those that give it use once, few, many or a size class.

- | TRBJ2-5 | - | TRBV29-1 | CSVSLGEETQYF | TGCAGCGTTAGTTTGGGGGAAGAGACCCAGTACTTC
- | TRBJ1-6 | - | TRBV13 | CASSQSTVGDNSPLHF | TGTGCCAGCAGCCAGTCTACAGTGGGAGATAATTCACCCCTCCACTTT
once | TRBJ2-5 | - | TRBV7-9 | CASSFQGSNETQYF | TGTGCCAGCAGCTTTCAGGGAAGTAATGAGACCCAGTACTTC
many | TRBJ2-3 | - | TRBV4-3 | CASSQAGDSADTQYF | TGCGCCAGCAGCCAAGCGGGGGATTCGGCAGATACGCAGTATTTT
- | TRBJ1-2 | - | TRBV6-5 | CATLDGGPSYGYTF | TGTGCCACGTTAGACGGGGGCCCTTCCTATGGCTACACCTTC
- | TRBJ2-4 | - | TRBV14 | CASSHGLAKNIQYF | TGTGCCAGCAGCCATGGCCTAGCCAAAAACATTCAGTACTTC
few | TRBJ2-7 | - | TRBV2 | CASSDQEGTHEQYF | TGTGCCAGCAGTGATCAGGAGGGTACCCACGAGCAGTACTTC
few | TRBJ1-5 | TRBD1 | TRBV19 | CASTGGYQPQHF | TGTGCCAGTACAGGGGGCTACCAGCCCCAGCATTTT
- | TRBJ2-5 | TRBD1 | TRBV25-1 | CASSGTGAALWGETQYF | TGTGCCAGCAGTGGTACAGGGGCTGCGCTTTGGGGAGAGACCCAGTACTTC
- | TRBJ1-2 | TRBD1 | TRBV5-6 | CASNPTGSAGYTF | TGTGCCAGCAACCCGACAGGGTCGGCTGGCTACACCTTC
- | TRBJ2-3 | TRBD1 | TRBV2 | CASTRRQGVTDTQYF | TGTGCCAGCACGAGAAGACAGGGTGTCACAGATACGCAGTATTTT
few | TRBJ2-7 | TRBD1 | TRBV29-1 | CSVTTGKGSYEQYF | TGCAGCGTGACGACAGGGAAGGGATCCTACGAGCAGTACTTC
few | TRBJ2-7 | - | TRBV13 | CASSLVADPYEQYF | TGTGCCAGCAGCTTAGTGGCTGATCCCTACGAGCAGTACTTC
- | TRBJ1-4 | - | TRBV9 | CASSVSGKGEKLFF | TGTGCCAGCAGCGTATCAGGGAAGGGTGAAAAACTGTTTTTT
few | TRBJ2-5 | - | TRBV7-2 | CASSLVPTGRETQYF | TGTGCCAGCAGCTTGGTTCCGACAGGTCGAGAGACCCAGTACTTC
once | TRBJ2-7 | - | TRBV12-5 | CASGLLSRFSYEQYF | TGTGCTAGTGGTTTGCTGTCGCGCTTCTCCTACGAGCAGTACTTC
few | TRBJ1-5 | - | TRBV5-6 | CASSFWYTYSGNQPQHF | TGTGCCAGCAGCTTTTGGTATACCTATAGCGGCAATCAGCCCCAGCATTTT
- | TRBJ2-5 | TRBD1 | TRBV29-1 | CSADAGTDQETQYF | TGCAGCGCTGACGCCGGGACAGACCAAGAGACCCAGTACTTC
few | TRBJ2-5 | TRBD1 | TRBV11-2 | CASSFTGGETQYF | TGTGCCAGCAGCTTTACAGGGGGAGAGACCCAGTACTTC
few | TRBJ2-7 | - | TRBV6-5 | CASSAQGGPSYEQYF | TGTGCCAGCAGTGCACAGGGAGGGCCCTCCTACGAGCAGTACTTC
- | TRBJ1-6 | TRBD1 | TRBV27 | CASSQGTGGQALHF | TGTGCCAGCAGTCAGGGGACAGGGGGTCAAGCCCTCCACTTT
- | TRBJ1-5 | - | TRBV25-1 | CASGLNQPQHF | TGTGCCAGCGGTCTAAATCAGCCCCAGCATTTT
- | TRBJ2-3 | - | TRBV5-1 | CASSESVGGGADTQYF | TGCGCCAGCAGCGAGAGTGTGGGCGGGGGCGCAGATACGCAGTATTTT
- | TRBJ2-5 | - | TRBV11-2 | CASSSPDILETQYF | TGTGCCAGCAGCAGTCCGGACATACTGGAGACCCAGTACTTC
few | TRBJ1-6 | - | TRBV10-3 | CAIRAGNSPLHF | TGTGCCATCAGGGCGGGGAATTCACCCCTCCACTTT
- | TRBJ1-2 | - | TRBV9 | CASSVDPSNYGYTF | TGTGCCAGCAGCGTAGACCCGTCTAACTATGGCTACACCTTC
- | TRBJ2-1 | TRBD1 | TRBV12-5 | CASGHGQGYNEQFF | TGTGCTAGTGGTCATGGACAGGGGTACAATGAGCAGTTCTTC
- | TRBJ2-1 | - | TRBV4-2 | CASSLSPRVGNEQFF | TGTGCCAGCAGCCTCAGCCCCCGGGTGGGGAATGAGCAGTTCTTC
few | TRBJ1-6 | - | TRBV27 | CASSSPRQASPLHF | TGTGCCAGCAGTTCCCCCCGACAAGCTTCACCCCTCCACTTT
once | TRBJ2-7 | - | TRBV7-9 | CASSQGERAPHEQYF | TGTGCCAGCAGCCAAGGGGAGCGGGCTCCCCACGAGCAGTACTTC
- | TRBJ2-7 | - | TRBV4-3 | CASSSGLVSYEQYF | TGCGCCAGCAGCTCGGGACTGGTCTCCTACGAGCAGTACTTC
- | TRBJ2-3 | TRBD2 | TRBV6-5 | CASSERGGQDTQYF | TGTGCCAGCAGCGAGCGGGGGGGGCAAGATACGCAGTATTTT
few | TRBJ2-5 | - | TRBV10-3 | CAISEGEGETQYF | TGTGCCATCAGTGAAGGGGAAGGAGAGACCCAGTACTTC
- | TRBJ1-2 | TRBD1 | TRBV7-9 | CASSPAARGRDYGYTF | TGTGCCAGCAGCCCAGCCGCCAGGGGGCGAGACTATGGCTACACCTTC
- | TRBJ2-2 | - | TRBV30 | CACWTANTGELFF | TGTGCCTGTTGGACAGCGAACACCGGGGAGCTGTTTTTT
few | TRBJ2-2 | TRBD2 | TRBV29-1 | CSAIAGGLKDTGELFF | TGCAGCGCTATAGCGGGGGGCCTCAAGGACACCGGGGAGCTGTTTTTT
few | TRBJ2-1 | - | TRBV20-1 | CSAIYNEQFF | TGCAGTGCTATTTACAATGAGCAGTTCTTC
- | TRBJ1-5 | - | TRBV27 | CASSLGQGLNQPQHF | TGTGCCAGCAGTTTAGGGCAGGGCCTAAATCAGCCCCAGCATTTT
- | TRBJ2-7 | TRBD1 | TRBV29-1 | CSVELAAGGIYEQYF | TGTAGCGTTGAATTGGCGGCAGGGGGCATCTACGAGCAGTACTTC
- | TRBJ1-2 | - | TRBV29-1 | CSVDRAGDEVYGYTF | TGCAGCGTTGATAGGGCAGGGGATGAGGTTTATGGCTACACCTTC